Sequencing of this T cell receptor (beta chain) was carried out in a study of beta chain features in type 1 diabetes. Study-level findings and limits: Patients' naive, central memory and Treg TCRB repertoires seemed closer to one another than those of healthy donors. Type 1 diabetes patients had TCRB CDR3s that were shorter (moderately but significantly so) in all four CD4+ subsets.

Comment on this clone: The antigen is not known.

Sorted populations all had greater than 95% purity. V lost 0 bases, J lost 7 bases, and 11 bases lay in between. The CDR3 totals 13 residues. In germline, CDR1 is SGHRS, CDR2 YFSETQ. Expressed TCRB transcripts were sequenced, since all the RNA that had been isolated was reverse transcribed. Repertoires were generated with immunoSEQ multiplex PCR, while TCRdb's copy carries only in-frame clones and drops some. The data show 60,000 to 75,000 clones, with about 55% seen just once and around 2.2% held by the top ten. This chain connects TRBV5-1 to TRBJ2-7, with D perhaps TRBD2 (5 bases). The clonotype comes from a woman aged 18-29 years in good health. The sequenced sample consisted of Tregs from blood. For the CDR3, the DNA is TGCGCCAGCAGCTTGGGGTCGGGAATTGAGCAGTACTTC. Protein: CASSLGSGIEQYF.